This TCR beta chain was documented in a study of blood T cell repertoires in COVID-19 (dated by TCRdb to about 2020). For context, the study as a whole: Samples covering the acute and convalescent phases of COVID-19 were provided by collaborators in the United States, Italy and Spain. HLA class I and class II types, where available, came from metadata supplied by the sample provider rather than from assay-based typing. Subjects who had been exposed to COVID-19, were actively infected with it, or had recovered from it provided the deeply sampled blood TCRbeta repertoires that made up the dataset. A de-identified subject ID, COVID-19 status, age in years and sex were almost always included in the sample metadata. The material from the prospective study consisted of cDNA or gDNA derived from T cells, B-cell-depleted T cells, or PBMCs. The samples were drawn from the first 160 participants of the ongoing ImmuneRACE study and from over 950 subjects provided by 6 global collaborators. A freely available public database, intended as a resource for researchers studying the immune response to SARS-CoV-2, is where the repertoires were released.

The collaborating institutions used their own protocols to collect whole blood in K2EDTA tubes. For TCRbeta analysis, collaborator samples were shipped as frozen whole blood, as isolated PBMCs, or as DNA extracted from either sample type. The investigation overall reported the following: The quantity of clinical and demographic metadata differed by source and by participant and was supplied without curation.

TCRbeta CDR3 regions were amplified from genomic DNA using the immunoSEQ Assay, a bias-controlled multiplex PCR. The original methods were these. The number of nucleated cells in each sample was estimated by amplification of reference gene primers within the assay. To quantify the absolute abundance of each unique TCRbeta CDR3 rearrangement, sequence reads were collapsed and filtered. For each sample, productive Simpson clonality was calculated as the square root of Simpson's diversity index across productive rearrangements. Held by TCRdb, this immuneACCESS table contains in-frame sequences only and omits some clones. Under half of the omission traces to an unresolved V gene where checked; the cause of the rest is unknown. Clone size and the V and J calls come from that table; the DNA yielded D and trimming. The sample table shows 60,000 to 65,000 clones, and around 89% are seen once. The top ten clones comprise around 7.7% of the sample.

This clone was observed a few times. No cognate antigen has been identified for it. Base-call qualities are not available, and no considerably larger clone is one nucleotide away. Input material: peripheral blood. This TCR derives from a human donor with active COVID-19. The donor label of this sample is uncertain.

The DNA reads TGTGCCAACGCACAAGGCGGGGAAGAGACCCAGTACTTC. This encodes CANAQGGEETQYF. The rearranged chain carries TRBV2 and TRBJ2-5; the D gene is possibly TRBD2, with 6 bases matching. At the junction V is shortened by 10 bases and J by 3 bases, with 15 bases in between. Via the germline V gene, CDR1 is SNHLY and CDR2 FYNNEI. Inclusive of the bounding cysteine and phenylalanine, the CDR3 is 13 residues long. Only CDR3 DNA remains: 39 bases, in frame from the first base.